One and the same sample provided the 18 T cell receptor beta chains below, sequenced in a study of OX40 agonist ivuxolimab in advanced cancers. Some clones are missing from TCRdb's copy, which holds only in-frame ones; the method was immunoSEQ multiplex PCR. The sample records more than 50,000 clones, around four fifths being singletons. The sequencing here drew on CD4+ or CD8+ T cells sorted from blood, taken in a trial of the OX40 agonist ivuxolimab. Every receptor here comes from an adult with an advanced solid tumor such as melanoma, head and neck, liver or kidney cancer.

The sample holds a few counts of this clone. The gene calls are TRBV10-1 and TRBJ1-1; no definite D call. The germline gives CDR1 WNHNN, CDR2 SYGVQD (reference sequence). V gave up 5 bases and J gave up 1 base, with 8 bases separating them. The CDR3 is made up of 13 amino acids. The CDR3 DNA reads as TGCGCCAGCAGTTCGGGATCGAACACTGAAGCTTTCTTT. Translating it yields CASSSGSNTEAFF.

The V call is TRBV29-1, the J call TRBJ2-7; D not resolved. Germline assignment: CDR1 SQVTM and CDR2 ANQGSEA. The CDR3 is made up of 11 amino acids. V gave up 6 bases and J gave up 3 bases, with 9 bases separating them. The CDR3 bases are TGCAGCGTGAGACTGGGCTACGAGCAGTACTTC. Residues: CSVRLGYEQYF.

In this sample, this clone turned up a few times. The V call is TRBV5-4, the J call TRBJ1-1; a possible D gene is TRBD1 (5 bases). The ends were cut back, 5 bases at V and 10 bases at J, with 15 bases in the middle. Germline CDR1 reads SGHNT; CDR2 reads YYREEE (reference sequence). The CDR3 is made up of 12 amino acids. CDR3 region: CASSLGGRAAFF. The CDR3 DNA follows: TGTGCCAGCAGTCTCGGGGGACGAGCAGCTTTCTTT.

The chain joins TRBV6-6 to TRBJ1-3; TRBD1 is a possible D gene (6 bases). The CDR3 totals 16 residues. Trimming removed 0 bases at V and 0 bases at J, with 9 bases between. Germline assignment: CDR1 MNHNY and CDR2 SVGAGI (reference sequence). CDR3 coding DNA: TGTGCCAGCAGTTACTCGGCAGGGGCCTCTGGAAACACCATATATTTT. It codes for CASSYSAGASGNTIYF.

The V gene is TRBV4-1, the J gene TRBJ2-5; 13 bases are a match to TRBD2. The CDR3 runs to 16 residues. Germline loops: CDR1 MGHRA, CDR2 YSYEKL. V dropped 7 bases and J dropped 5; count of bases not matched to a gene: 10. The CDR3 reads CASTGTSGVLLETQYF. CDR3 coding DNA: TGCGCCAGCACCGGGACTAGCGGGGTCCTCCTCGAGACCCAGTACTTC.

The chain has TRBV7-2 and TRBJ1-6; D is perhaps TRBD1 (6 bases). Trimming removed 1 base from V and 9 bases from J, with 10 bases in between. This CDR3 is 14 amino acids long. CDR1 and CDR2 (germline): SGHTA, FQGNSA. The CDR3 spells CASSLGGGRSPLHF. The CDR3 DNA is TGTGCCAGCAGCTTAGGTGGGGGGCGTTCACCCCTCCACTTT.

This sequence joins TRBV7-8 and TRBJ1-4, with D possibly being TRBD1 (5 bases). The germline V gene encodes CDR1 SGHVS and CDR2 FQNEAQ. Trimming removed 5 bases at V and 8 bases at J, with 18 bases between. The CDR3 consists of 15 residues. This chain's CDR3 is CASSSGGGFEEKLFF. CDR3 in DNA: TGTGCCAGCAGCAGTGGGGGAGGGTTCGAAGAAAAACTGTTTTTT. Full variable domain (remainder filled in from reference TRBV7-8 and TRBJ1-4): GAGVSQSPRYKVAKRGQDVALRCDPISGHVSLFWYQQALGQGPEFLTYFQNEAQLDKSGLPSDRFFAERPEGSVSTLKIQRTQQEDSAVYLCASSSGGGFEEKLFFGSGTQLSVL.

The gene calls are TRBV14 and TRBJ2-7, with 7 bases matching TRBD1. The CDR3 is 15 residues long. Germline V gene sequence: CDR1 SGHDN, CDR2 FVKESK. With 3 bases clipped from V and 0 bases from J, the junction kept 5 bases outside the gene matches. The CDR3 loop reads CASSHPGQSSYEQYF. CDR3 bases: TGTGCCAGCAGCCACCCGGGACAGAGCTCCTACGAGCAGTACTTC.

V and J are TRBV7-2 and TRBJ2-1; no clear D gene. The CDR3 contains 12 residues. Deletions cut 2 bases from V and 14 bases from J, with 13 bases between. In germline, CDR1 is SGHTA, CDR2 FQGNSA. CDR3 sequence: CASSLSYRWKFF. DNA for the CDR3: TGTGCCAGCAGCTTAAGTTACCGGTGGAAGTTCTTC.

The chain is built from TRBV7-2 and TRBJ1-2; D is undetermined. The CDR3 covers 13 residues. Trimming took off 5 bases at V and 4 bases at J, with 11 bases between the two ends. Per the germline V gene, CDR1 is SGHTA and CDR2 is FQGNSA. The chain's CDR3 is CASSLTATYGYTF. In DNA form, the CDR3 reads TGTGCCAGCAGCCTTACAGCGACCTATGGCTACACCTTC.

V gene TRBV9 combines with J gene TRBJ1-5, with 8 bases identical to TRBD1. Germline V gives CDR1 SGDLS, CDR2 YYNGEE. Losses at the gene ends were 9 bases for V and 3 bases for J; bases not matched to a gene: 11. This CDR3 is 15 amino acids long. The CDR3 DNA sequence: TGTGCCACCCCCCCGACAGGGGCATACAATCAGCCCCAGCATTTT. Protein product: CATPPTGAYNQPQHF.

The chain has TRBV12-1 and TRBJ2-3; TRBD1 is the table's D call, not checked against the DNA. TRBV12-1 is an annotated pseudogene. CDR3 length: 17 amino acids. The CDR3 DNA reads TGTGCCAGCAGCCCAACCTCCAACAGGGGGTGGACAGATACGCAGTATTTT. This translates into CASSPTSNRGWTDTQYF.

The chain is built from TRBV5-1 and TRBJ2-7; weak D call: TRBD1 (5 bases). Germline V CDR1 and CDR2: SGHRS, YFSETQ. The V end lost 2 bases, the J end lost 0 bases, and 6 bases lay between the germline ends. The CDR3 runs to 13 residues. This chain's CDR3 is CASSLQDSYEQYF. In DNA form, the CDR3 reads TGCGCCAGCAGCTTACAGGACTCCTACGAGCAGTACTTC.

The genes are TRBV6-1 and TRBJ2-5; TRBD2 matches 7 bases. After removal of 3 bases from V and 5 bases from J, the junction contained 6 bases not matched to a gene. CDR1 MNHNS and CDR2 SASEGT come from the germline V gene. The CDR3 is 14 residues long. The CDR3 DNA reads TGTGCCAGCAGTGAGACTAGCTGGGGGGAGACCCAGTACTTC. This sequence encodes CASSETSWGETQYF.

The rearrangement joins TRBV2 to TRBJ2-3; no reliable D call. CDR3 length: 14 amino acids. The germline V gene encodes CDR1 SNHLY and CDR2 FYNNEI. Trimming removed 7 bases at V and 0 bases at J, with 11 bases between. The CDR3 DNA sequence: TGTGCCAGCATCCCGAGTTCTAGCACAGATACGCAGTATTTT. This codes for CASIPSSSTDTQYF. Variable domain in full (rest from reference TRBV2 and TRBJ2-3): EPEVTQTPSHQVTQMGQEVILRCVPISNHLYFYWYRQILGQKVEFLVSFYNNEISEKSEIFDDQFSVERPDGSNFTLKIRSTKLEDSAMYFCASIPSSSTDTQYFGPGTRLTVL.

The J gene is TRBJ2-5, the V gene TRBV5-1; D is ambiguous. CDR3 length equals 13 residues. Trimming pared 4 bases from V and 1 base from J, leaving 8 bases between. The germline gives CDR1 SGHRS, CDR2 YFSETQ. The CDR3 loop is CASSPTPQETQYF. The CDR3 DNA follows: TGCGCCAGCAGCCCGACCCCCCAAGAGACCCAGTACTTC.

J is TRBJ1-2 and V is TRBV6-5; 7 nucleotides agree with TRBD1. The CDR3 totals 14 residues. Germline V lookup: CDR1 MNHEY, CDR2 SVGAGI. The trim removed 7 bases at V and 3 bases at J, leaving 8 bases unmatched. The CDR3 nucleotides read TGTGCCAGCATCCGACAGGGTTCAGACTATGGCTACACCTTC. Protein sequence: CASIRQGSDYGYTF.

The J gene is TRBJ1-1, the V gene TRBV19; TRBD1 agrees at 9 bases. Germline V lookup: CDR1 LNHDA, CDR2 SQIVND (reference sequence). V lost 8 bases, J lost 6 bases, and 7 bases stayed unmatched. The CDR3 covers 13 residues. The CDR3 DNA follows: TGTGCCAGTTGGGGACAGGGAGTAGCTGAAGCTTTCTTT. Amino acid sequence: CASWGQGVAEAFF.